Each of the 9 T cell receptor beta chains below was sequenced from the same sample in a study of T cells in Graves' hyperthyroidism and ophthalmopathy. Researchers took RNA transcripts and amplified the TCR beta CDR3 regions from them. HTBI primers drove first-round RT-PCR of the TCR CDR3. One entry per CDR3 protein results from TCRdb running MiXCR on the multiplex PCR reads. The sample shows 300,000 to 350,000 distinct CDR3 sequences, over 20% of them seen only once. Sequenced input: blood. All receptors derive from a woman between 45 and 65 years old with Graves' hyperthyroidism.

This clonotype has just one count. The DNA for the CDR3 is TGTGCCAGCAGCTTGAGAAGCGGCACAGATACGCAGTATTTT. Translating it yields CASSLRSGTDTQYF. The chain is built from TRBV7-3 and TRBJ2-3; no definite D call. Germline V gene sequence: CDR1 SGHTA, CDR2 FQGTGA. V was clipped by 3 bases and J by 1 base, with 8 bases between them. This CDR3 region has 14 residues.

The table lists this clonotype with many counts. The chain recombines TRBV28 with TRBJ1-6, with a tentative D call TRBD1 (5 bases). Trimming pared 1 base from V and 0 bases from J, leaving 10 bases between. Germline CDR1 MDHEN, CDR2 SYDVKM. This CDR3 has 17 amino acids. This CDR3 is CASSLLQGGSYNSPLHF. The CDR3 nucleotides read TGTGCCAGCAGTTTATTGCAGGGAGGCTCCTATAATTCACCCCTCCACTTT.

This clonotype has more than one count but fewer than ten. The chain couples TRBV25-1 to TRBJ2-7, with TRBD2 identical over 7 bases. Trimming cost V 5 bases and J 6 bases; bases outside gene matches: 13. This CDR3 region has 15 residues. Germline CDR1 and CDR2: MGHDK and SYGVNS. This chain's CDR3 is CASSISGAGVREQYF. The CDR3 coding sequence is TGTGCCAGCAGTATCAGCGGTGCGGGAGTACGCGAGCAGTACTTC.

The CDR3 coding sequence is TGTGCCAGCAGTGTAAGACAGGGCCTTCAAGAGACCCAGTACTTC. Its protein is CASSVRQGLQETQYF. The V call is TRBV6-1, the J call TRBJ2-5; 7 positions match TRBD1. CDR3 length: 15 amino acids. Germline CDR1 and CDR2: MNHNS and SASEGT. V shed 4 bases, J shed 2 bases, and the junction held 7 bases outside the gene matches.

This clonotype was observed at least ten times. V and J are TRBV12-3 or TRBV12-4 and TRBJ2-1; D gene ambiguous. Trimming took 5 bases from V and 7 from J, leaving 6 bases between them. The CDR3 is made up of 11 amino acids. This CDR3 reads CASSRLNEQFF. The CDR3 coding sequence is TGTGCCAGCAGTCGGCTAAATGAGCAGTTCTTC.

This chain uses TRBV6-5 with TRBJ1-5; the D gene is possibly TRBD1 (5 bases). V lost 2 bases to trimming and J lost 7 bases, with 9 bases between them. CDR1 is MNHEY and CDR2 is SVGAGI in the germline V gene. The CDR3 contains 13 residues. CDR3 amino acids: CASSYRTGQPQHF. As DNA, the CDR3 is TGTGCCAGCAGTTACCGAACAGGACAGCCCCAGCATTTT.

The chain joins TRBV4-1 to TRBJ2-7, with 8 bases that match TRBD1. Germline trimming cut 1 base from V and 4 bases from J; bases unmatched to any gene: 6. This CDR3 has 15 amino acids. Germline-derived CDR1 and CDR2 are MGHRA and YSYEKL. CDR3 DNA: TGCGCCAGCAGCCAAGGGACAGGGATGGTGTACGAGCAGTACTTC. Translation gives CASSQGTGMVYEQYF.

The table lists this clonotype with many counts. This chain connects TRBV20-1 to TRBJ2-2; D is unresolved. The CDR3 extends over 12 amino acids. Germline assignment: CDR1 DFQATT and CDR2 SNEGSKA (reference sequence). V was pared by 1 base and J by 5 bases, with 5 bases between. The CDR3 here is CSARGGTGELFF. In DNA form, the CDR3 reads TGCAGTGCTAGAGGCGGAACCGGGGAGCTGTTTTTT.

This clonotype has at least ten counts. J is TRBJ1-1 and V is TRBV5-1; 8 bases fit TRBD1. From germline, CDR1 is SGHRS and CDR2 YFSETQ. Trimming removed 0 bases from V and 4 bases from J; junction bases left unmatched: 5. The CDR3 sequence is 15 residues long. The CDR3 spells CASSLGQGFVTEAFF. The CDR3 nucleotides read TGCGCCAGCAGCTTGGGACAGGGGTTTGTCACTGAAGCTTTCTTT.